The rows below give T cell receptor beta chains drawn from one sample of a study of blood T cell repertoires in COVID-19. Clones were sequenced by immunoSEQ multiplex PCR, and TCRdb holds only the in-frame ones, with some missing. The repertoire holds 120,000 to 150,000 clones, roughly 80% seen once, with roughly 2.9% in the top ten. Sequencing was performed on peripheral blood. The origin of the receptors is a woman in her 40s with active or convalescent COVID-19. Both conserved end residues are trimmed from each CDR3.

J: TRBJ1-1
V: TRBV6-5
CDR3: ASSFHRGNTEAF

J: TRBJ1-2
V: TRBV7-9
CDR3: ASSLGRQASYT

J: TRBJ2-7
V: TRBV27
CDR3: ASSRDSSYEQY

J: TRBJ2-7
V: TRBV4-2
CDR3: ASSPPRADEQY

J: TRBJ2-6
V: TRBV5-5
CDR3: ASSPGQGPGANVLT

J: TRBJ1-6
V: TRBV11-2
CDR3: ASSLKLDSHNSPLH

J: TRBJ1-5
V: TRBV5-6
CDR3: ASSPLGGRGNQPQH

J: TRBJ1-1
V: TRBV11-2
CDR3: ASTKGTGTEAF

J: TRBJ1-3
V: TRBV6-6
CDR3: ASTFTGPLTGNTIY

J: TRBJ1-4
V: TRBV5-1
CDR3: ASSLGSVGQGATNEKLF

J: TRBJ1-2
V: TRBV9
CDR3: ASSVAGTPNYGYT

J: TRBJ1-1
V: TRBV9
CDR3: ASSVLTGTQSLRAF